A selection of T cell receptor beta chains follows, all from one sample in a study of T cells in localized non-small cell lung cancer. The protocol was immunoSEQ multiplex PCR, while the TCRdb copy is restricted to in-frame clones and leaves out a portion. The sample has around 41,000 clones; about 88% are singletons. The input for sequencing was peripheral blood, taken before any cancer treatment. All receptors derive from a female donor over 55 with stage I squamous cell lung carcinoma. Both conserved end residues are part of each CDR3. D genes are given only for firm matches. Size tells how often a clone was seen (once, few, many) or the class of an expanded clone, and some rows leave it out.

>NA|once|TRBV7-2|TRBJ2-5
CASSLYLARETQYF
TGTGCCAGCAGCTTATACCTAGCGAGGGAGACCCAGTACTTC
>TRBD1|NA|TRBV5-4|TRBJ1-1
CASTGQGFTEAFF
TGTGCCAGCACCGGACAGGGATTCACTGAAGCTTTCTTT
>TRBD1|NA|TRBV6-5|TRBJ2-2
CASRGGQAWPGELFF
TGTGCCAGCAGGGGGGGACAGGCCTGGCCCGGGGAGCTGTTTTTT
>TRBD1|once|TRBV30|TRBJ1-5
CAWSKQGALQPQHF
TGTGCCTGGTCGAAACAGGGGGCTCTTCAGCCCCAGCATTTT
>TRBD1|once|TRBV18|TRBJ1-3
CASSPFGTGKNPSSGNTIYF
TGTGCCAGCTCACCCTTCGGGACAGGGAAAAACCCGAGCTCTGGAAACACCATATATTTT
>TRBD2|NA|TRBV11-2|TRBJ2-1
CASSSLAGPLGQFF
TGTGCCAGCAGCTCCTTAGCGGGGCCACTGGGGCAGTTCTTC
>TRBD2|NA|TRBV7-9|TRBJ2-1
CASSFHTRGVAGGNEQFF
TGTGCCAGCAGCTTTCACACACGAGGAGTAGCGGGAGGCAATGAGCAGTTCTTC
>NA|NA|TRBV5-6|TRBJ2-1
CASSLSHSSDNEQFF
TGTGCCAGCAGCTTGTCGCATAGCTCAGATAATGAGCAGTTCTTC
>TRBD2|NA|TRBV11-2|TRBJ2-3
CASSLVLAGGADTQYF
TGTGCCAGCAGCTTAGTACTAGCGGGAGGCGCAGATACGCAGTATTTT
>NA|few|TRBV7-3|TRBJ2-4
CASSDPGTKNIQYF
TGTGCCAGCAGCGATCCGGGAACCAAAAACATTCAGTACTTC
>NA|once|TRBV18|TRBJ2-7
CASSPPLNYEQYF
TGTGCCAGCTCACCACCGCTCAACTACGAGCAGTACTTC
>NA|NA|TRBV19|TRBJ2-7
CASSMAGQPYEQYF
TGTGCCAGTAGTATGGCGGGACAGCCCTACGAGCAGTACTTC
>TRBD1|once|TRBV29-1|TRBJ2-7
CSVEKGAYEQYF
TGCAGCGTTGAAAAGGGGGCTTACGAGCAGTACTTC
>NA|NA|TRBV19|TRBJ1-5
CASIDNAGQPQHF
TGTGCCAGTATAGACAACGCCGGTCAGCCCCAGCATTTT
>NA|NA|TRBV18|TRBJ1-4
CASRVGRYDEKLFF
TGTGCCAGCCGGGTTGGGCGATACGATGAAAAACTGTTTTTT